What follows are 29 T cell receptor beta chains derived from one specimen sequenced in a study of blood T cell repertoires in COVID-19. The repertoire was sequenced with immunoSEQ multiplex PCR; TCRdb's copy has only in-frame clones and lacks some. This sample has fewer than 200,000 clones, with 75% to 85% found just once. Specimen: peripheral blood. Receptors originate from a woman between 55 and 75 years old with COVID-19, enrolled during active disease.

The gene calls are TRBV19 and TRBJ1-6; the match to TRBD1 covers 7 bases. Trimming removed 4 bases from V and 7 bases from J; junction bases left unmatched: 10. CDR1 and CDR2 from the germline V gene are LNHDA and SQIVND (reference sequence). CDR3 length: 16 amino acids. The CDR3 spells CASSTYRDSFNSPLHF. CDR3 DNA: TGTGCCAGTAGTACGTATAGGGACAGCTTCAATTCACCCCTCCACTTT.

The chain employs TRBV5-1 and TRBJ2-1; 9 bases map to TRBD2. V was pared by 1 base and J by 10 bases, with 6 bases of the junction left unmatched. Germline V gene sequence: CDR1 SGHRS, CDR2 YFSETQ. The CDR3 covers 14 residues. CDR3 coding DNA: TGCGCCAGCAGCTTGTCTAGCGGGGCCCGGGAGCAGTTCTTC. The encoded protein is CASSLSSGAREQFF.

The rearrangement uses TRBV7-2 and TRBJ2-1, with D possibly being TRBD2 (6 bases). The V gene lost 3 bases and the J gene lost 0 bases, with 9 bases spanning the gap. Germline CDR1 is SGHTA and CDR2 is FQGNSA. The length of the CDR3 is 15 residues. The CDR3 loop is CASSFVGSSYNEQFF. The CDR3 bases are TGTGCCAGCAGCTTTGTCGGGAGCTCCTACAATGAGCAGTTCTTC.

This chain connects TRBV27 to TRBJ2-6; a weak D match, TRBD2 (5 bases). The CDR3 has 16 amino acids. The germline V gene encodes CDR1 MNHEY and CDR2 SMNVEV (reference sequence). The V end was cut by 8 bases, the J end by 2 bases, with 16 bases between. The CDR3 is CASRSRGIAGANVLTF. Here the CDR3 DNA reads TGTGCCAGCCGGAGTCGGGGTATAGCTGGGGCCAACGTCCTGACTTTC. Combining the CDR3 with reference TRBV27 and TRBJ2-6 gives the whole variable domain EAQVTQNPRYLITVTGKKLTVTCSQNMNHEYMSWYRQDPGLGLRQIYYSMNVEVTDKGDVPEGYKVSRKEKRNFPLILESPSPNQTSLYFCASRSRGIAGANVLTFGAGSRLTVL.

The chain carries TRBV5-8 and TRBJ1-1; TRBD1 is a possible D gene (5 bases). The CDR3 is made up of 18 amino acids. Germline V CDR1 and CDR2: SGHTS, YDEGEE. V was pared by 4 bases and J by 3 bases, with 25 bases between. The CDR3 nucleotides are TGTGCCAGCAGCCCAACGATCGGGACTGGATTCACGGACACTGAAGCTTTCTTT. Its protein product is CASSPTIGTGFTDTEAFF.

The V call is TRBV24-1, the J call TRBJ1-2; 8 bases match TRBD1. The length of the CDR3 is 15 residues. With V trimmed by 2 bases and J by 4 bases, 5 bases remained unmatched. Looked up from germline, CDR1 is KGHDR and CDR2 is SFDVKD. The CDR3 here is CATSDWTGSGYGYTF. CDR3 DNA: TGTGCCACCAGTGATTGGACAGGGTCGGGCTATGGCTACACCTTC.

The J gene is TRBJ1-2, the V gene TRBV28; D uncertain. The CDR3 sequence is 12 residues long. Germline V gene lookup returns CDR1 MDHEN and CDR2 SYDVKM. V shed 5 bases and J shed 7 bases, with 11 bases lying between them. The CDR3 DNA reads TGTGCCAGCAGTCCCCTAGGAAGTGGCTACACCTTC. It specifies CASSPLGSGYTF.

The chain is built from TRBV5-1 and TRBJ1-5, with TRBD1 matching 9 bases. CDR3 length equals 14 residues. V trimming: 4 bases; J trimming: 4 bases; junction bases outside the gene matches: 3. From germline, CDR1 is SGHRS and CDR2 YFSETQ. CDR3 amino acids: CASSTGTGNQPQHF. The CDR3 DNA reads TGCGCCAGCAGCACAGGGACAGGGAATCAGCCCCAGCATTTT.

The chain is built from TRBV2 and TRBJ2-2; TRBD2 matches 10 bases. The trim removed 4 bases at V and 4 bases at J, leaving 3 bases unmatched. The germline gives CDR1 SNHLY, CDR2 FYNNEI. The CDR3 spans 15 residues. DNA of the CDR3: TGTGCCAGCAGTGCACTAGCGGGAATCACCGGGGAGCTGTTTTTT. Translation gives CASSALAGITGELFF.

The rearrangement joins TRBV11-1 to TRBJ1-4; TRBD1 might be the D (6 bases). Deletions cut 3 bases from V and 8 bases from J, with 10 bases between. The germline V gene encodes CDR1 SGHAT and CDR2 FQDESV (reference sequence). CDR3 length: 13 residues. The CDR3 loop is CASSFSQGEKLFF. In nucleotides, the CDR3 is TGTGCCAGCAGCTTCAGCCAGGGGGAAAAACTGTTTTTT.

The V gene is TRBV2, the J gene TRBJ2-3; 7 nucleotides agree with TRBD2. V shed 3 bases, J shed 6 bases, and the junction held 12 bases outside the gene matches. From germline, CDR1 is SNHLY and CDR2 FYNNEI. CDR3 length: 16 residues. This chain's CDR3 is CASSERASGSQDTQYF. DNA for the CDR3: TGTGCCAGCAGTGAGCGGGCTAGCGGAAGTCAGGATACGCAGTATTTT.

This clone came up a few times. The rearrangement links TRBV12-3 or TRBV12-4 to TRBJ2-1; D perhaps matches TRBD1 (5 bases). The CDR3 spans 13 residues. Trimming pared 7 bases from V and 6 bases from J, leaving 13 bases between. This chain's CDR3 is CASTSQGPNEQFF. The CDR3 DNA reads TGTGCCAGCACCTCGCAGGGTCCCAATGAGCAGTTCTTC.

This clone was counted only a few times. The chain has TRBV5-4 and TRBJ1-6; D is unresolved. This CDR3 has 15 residues. Germline CDR1 reads SGHNT; CDR2 reads YYREEE (reference sequence). The V and J ends lost 0 bases and 6 bases respectively, with 10 bases between them. Here the CDR3 reads CASSLDGETNSPLHF. Here the CDR3 DNA reads TGTGCCAGCAGCTTGGACGGGGAGACTAATTCACCCCTCCACTTT.

On this clone itself: The same CDR3 can be traced to other DNA sequences in this sample. V and J are TRBV29-1 and TRBJ2-1, with 14 bases identical to TRBD2. Germline V lookup: CDR1 SQVTM, CDR2 ANQGSEA. V shed 6 bases, J shed 6 bases, and the junction held 4 bases outside the gene matches. This CDR3 is built from 14 residues. DNA for the CDR3: TGCAGCGTGGTGGGGACTAGCGGGAGCAATGAGCAGTTCTTC. Amino acids: CSVVGTSGSNEQFF.

This clone was seen once. This chain uses TRBV5-8 with TRBJ2-7; D may be TRBD1 (6 bases). Per the germline V gene, CDR1 is SGHTS and CDR2 is YDEGEE. The CDR3 is 13 residues long. Deletions cut 5 bases from V and 1 base from J, with 10 bases between. CDR3 bases: TGTGCCAGCAGACCCAGGGGATCCTACGAGCAGTACTTC. This codes for CASRPRGSYEQYF.

This clone is deemed medium-sized (0.01 to 0.1%). This chain uses TRBV7-9 with TRBJ2-5; perhaps TRBD2 as D (6 bases). The CDR3 sequence is 14 residues long. The V gene lost 1 base and the J gene lost 4 bases, with 10 bases spanning the gap. Germline V gives CDR1 SEHNR, CDR2 FQNEAQ (reference sequence). CDR3 protein: CASSLVGSGETQYF. CDR3 nucleotides: TGTGCCAGCAGCTTAGTCGGGAGTGGAGAGACCCAGTACTTC.

This clone was seen many times. The chain links TRBV13 to TRBJ2-3; D may be TRBD2 (6 bases). Trimming stripped 8 bases from V and 1 base from J, with 16 bases between. CDR3 length: 15 amino acids. Germline CDR1 and CDR2: PRHDT and FYEKMQ (reference sequence). CDR3 region: CASALRAGRTDTQYF. The CDR3 DNA reads TGTGCCAGCGCCTTAAGGGCGGGGCGCACAGATACGCAGTATTTT. Supplemented by reference TRBV13 and TRBJ2-3, the full variable domain reads AAGVIQSPRHLIKEKRETATLKCYPIPRHDTVYWYQQGPGQDPQFLISFYEKMQSDKGSIPDRFSAQQFSDYHSELNMSSLELGDSALYFCASALRAGRTDTQYFGPGTRLTVL.

This rearrangement joins TRBV25-1 to TRBJ2-5, with D perhaps TRBD2 (7 bases). Deletions cut 7 bases from V and 4 bases from J, with 16 bases between. This CDR3 is 14 amino acids long. Germline CDR1 is MGHDK and CDR2 is SYGVNS. The CDR3 protein is CASTEGGGAETQYF. The CDR3 DNA reads as TGTGCCAGCACGGAGGGGGGGGGTGCAGAGACCCAGTACTTC.

The chain has TRBV7-2 and TRBJ2-7, with TRBD2 matching 12 bases. The CDR3 loop spans 18 amino acids. In germline, CDR1 is SGHTA, CDR2 FQGNSA. V trimming: 0 bases; J trimming: 0 bases; junction bases outside the gene matches: 6. CDR3 sequence: CASSLAHMTSGSSYEQYF. CDR3 in DNA: TGTGCCAGCAGCTTAGCGCACATGACTAGCGGGAGCTCCTACGAGCAGTACTTC.

The chain links TRBV6-2 or TRBV6-3 to TRBJ1-6, with 7 positions matching TRBD1. J was trimmed by 5 bases and V by 4 bases; bases with no gene match: 2. The CDR3 covers 14 residues. Germline V gene lookup returns CDR1 MNHEY and CDR2 SVGEGT. The CDR3 spells CASSLGQHNSPLHF. The CDR3 DNA sequence: TGTGCCAGCAGTTTGGGACAGCATAATTCACCCCTCCACTTT.

This clone was found a few times. The V and J genes are TRBV4-2 and TRBJ1-5; D remains ambiguous. The CDR3 is 16 amino acids. V was cut by 0 bases and J by 0 bases, with 9 bases left in between. Looked up from germline, CDR1 is LGHNA and CDR2 is YNFKEQ. The CDR3 spells CASSQDRSRSNQPQHF. The CDR3 DNA is TGTGCCAGCAGCCAAGATCGATCGCGTAGCAATCAGCCCCAGCATTTT.

This clone showed up just once. The chain is built from TRBV25-1 and TRBJ2-7, with 8 bases identical to TRBD1. The CDR3 is 15 residues long. Germline trimming cut 1 base from V and 6 bases from J; bases unmatched to any gene: 8. Germline-derived CDR1 and CDR2 are MGHDK and SYGVNS. CDR3 bases: TGTGCCAGCAGTGAATCTGGAACAGGGGGTGGCGAGCAGTACTTC. This codes for CASSESGTGGGEQYF.

Many counts were recorded for this clone. This rearrangement joins TRBV5-1 to TRBJ1-2, with 8 bases fitting TRBD1. Germline-derived CDR1 and CDR2 are SGHRS and YFSETQ. This CDR3 region has 14 residues. V lost 4 bases to trimming and J lost 4 bases; unmatched junction nucleotides: 6. The CDR3 bases are TGCGCCAGCAGCCCCCCGGGACAGGCCTATGGCTACACCTTC. This sequence encodes CASSPPGQAYGYTF.

V usage is TRBV7-3 and J usage is TRBJ2-1; TRBD2 agrees at 9 bases. Germline V gene lookup returns CDR1 SGHTA and CDR2 FQGTGA. J gave up 4 bases and V 11 bases, and 9 bases lay outside the gene matches. The CDR3 contains 14 residues. The CDR3: CASRAGGRYNEQFF. Written as DNA, the CDR3 is TGTGCCTCAAGGGCGGGAGGGAGATACAATGAGCAGTTCTTC.

V gene TRBV4-3 combines with J gene TRBJ2-5; 7 bases match TRBD2. The V and J ends lost 0 bases and 2 bases, in that order; junction bases with no gene match: 0. Germline V gene sequence: CDR1 LGHNA, CDR2 YSLEER. This CDR3 is 14 amino acids long. The CDR3 reads CASSQELAQETQYF. DNA of the CDR3: TGCGCCAGCAGCCAAGAACTAGCGCAAGAGACCCAGTACTTC.

The rearrangement uses TRBV9 and TRBJ2-3; D is perhaps TRBD2 (9 bases). Germline V gene sequence: CDR1 SGDLS, CDR2 YYNGEE. Between the trimmed V and J ends, which lost 3 bases and 6 bases, there was a span of 26 bases. This CDR3 comprises 18 residues. The CDR3 spells CASSAGGYWASGTDTQYF. The CDR3 DNA is TGTGCCAGCAGCGCAGGGGGCTACTGGGCTAGCGGGACGGATACGCAGTATTTT. The complete variable domain, with remaining parts taken from reference TRBV9 and TRBJ2-3, reads DSGVTQTPKHLITATGQRVTLRCSPRSGDLSVYWYQQSLDQGLQFLIQYYNGEERAKGNILERFSAQQFPDLHSELNLSSLELGDSALYFCASSAGGYWASGTDTQYFGPGTRLTVL.

V is TRBV2 and J is TRBJ2-2; no clear D gene. The CDR3 loop spans 15 amino acids. Germline V gives CDR1 SNHLY, CDR2 FYNNEI. Trimming stripped 5 bases from V and 5 bases from J, with 15 bases between. CDR3 loop: CASSSVTDGTGELFF. The CDR3, as DNA: TGTGCCAGCAGTAGCGTCACTGACGGGACCGGGGAGCTGTTTTTT.

The V gene is TRBV18, the J gene TRBJ1-2; D not certain. This CDR3 region has 15 residues. Germline V gives CDR1 KGHSH, CDR2 LQKENI. Trimming left V 0 bases short and J 2 bases short, with 10 bases between. The CDR3 DNA reads as TGTGCCAGCTCACCACCGCGAGGAACCAACTATGGCTACACCTTC. As protein: CASSPPRGTNYGYTF.

This clone turned up a few times. The gene calls are TRBV6-2 or TRBV6-3 and TRBJ2-1; TRBD2 agrees at 8 bases. The CDR3 runs 15 residues. V lost 4 bases to trimming and J lost 2 bases; unmatched junction nucleotides: 4. CDR1 and CDR2 (germline): MNHEY, SVGEGT. The CDR3, as DNA: TGTGCCAGCAGTTTCGAGCGGGAGACCTACAATGAGCAGTTCTTC. Protein: CASSFERETYNEQFF.